This record concerns one T cell receptor (beta chain) sequence. TCRdb's table, derived via immunoSEQ multiplex PCR, lists solely in-frame clones and lacks some. The table has approximately 66,000 clones, 89% seen once. The sample is drawn from a study of blood T cell repertoires in COVID-19. Study overall: COVID-19 samples collected from the United States, Italy and Spain covered acute and convalescent phases. T cells, B-cell-depleted T cells, or PBMCs supplied cDNA or gDNA.

In germline, CDR1 is SGHAT, CDR2 FQNNGV. V lost 5 bases and J lost 9; bases outside the gene matches: 10. The CDR3 runs to 15 residues. The chain joins TRBV11-2 to TRBJ1-6, with TRBD1 matching over 7 bases. The sequence came from a man in his fifties or sixties with acute or convalescent COVID-19. The specimen was peripheral blood. CDR3 region: CASSERQGQGSPLHF. CDR3 in DNA: TGTGCCAGCAGCGAACGACAGGGACAAGGTTCACCCCTCCACTTT.